This record looks at one T cell receptor (beta chain) sequence and its context. Only in-frame clones appear in the TCRdb table, and some are missing; sequencing was by immunoSEQ multiplex PCR. The sample has tens of thousands of clones, around 80% seen once; the top ten hold roughly 9.8%. The sample comes from a study of control samples from healthy donors and cancer patients. CDR1 and CDR2 from the germline V gene are SEHNR and FQNEAQ (reference sequence). The CDR3 covers 17 residues. Trimming at V came to 4 bases and at J to 0 bases, leaving 10 bases not matched to a gene. Sequenced: blood. J is TRBJ2-5 and V is TRBV7-9; 8 nucleotides agree with TRBD1. The receptor was isolated from an older woman in good health. In nucleotides, the CDR3 is TGTGCCAGCAGCTCCTACCCCGGACAGGGCAACCAAGAGACCCAGTACTTC. This sequence encodes CASSSYPGQGNQETQYF.